This is a list of T cell receptor beta chains from one sample in a study of blood T cells in healthy people across ages. TCRdb re-called the 5' RACE reads through MiXCR, storing one row per CDR3 protein. The sample holds more than 1.4 million distinct CDR3 sequences, 35% to 45% seen once. The sequencing input was blood. These receptors were obtained from a young woman in good health. Both conserved end residues are part of each CDR3. A D gene is named only where the DNA matches it firmly. Clone size appears in some rows only: once, few, many, or a class for an expanded clone.

abundance: NA
d_gene: NA
j_gene: TRBJ1-4
v_gene: TRBV20-1
CDR3aa: CTGREPLNEKLFF
CDR3nt: TGCACCGGGCGGGAGCCTCTTAATGAAAAACTGTTTTTT

abundance: NA
d_gene: NA
j_gene: TRBJ2-7
v_gene: TRBV5-1
CDR3aa: CASSRDGGMEEQYF
CDR3nt: TGCGCCAGCAGCCGGGATGGCGGGATGGAGGAGCAGTACTTC

abundance: few
d_gene: TRBD2
j_gene: TRBJ2-1
v_gene: TRBV5-1
CDR3aa: CASSLVAGGIGNEQFF
CDR3nt: TGCGCCAGCAGCTTGGTAGCGGGAGGGATTGGGAATGAGCAGTTCTTC

abundance: few
d_gene: TRBD2
j_gene: TRBJ2-7
v_gene: TRBV7-9
CDR3aa: CASSFTSGSNEQYF
CDR3nt: TGTGCCAGCAGCTTCACTAGCGGGAGCAACGAGCAGTACTTC

abundance: few
d_gene: NA
j_gene: TRBJ1-4
v_gene: TRBV21-1
CDR3aa: CASSKRRGRRHNEKLFF
CDR3nt: TGTGCCAGCAGCAAAAGGAGGGGGCGTAGGCATAATGAAAAACTGTTTTTT

abundance: NA
d_gene: NA
j_gene: TRBJ2-1
v_gene: TRBV4-1
CDR3aa: CASSHISWGMEGYEQFF
CDR3nt: TGCGCCAGCAGCCACATTAGTTGGGGAATGGAGGGCTATGAGCAGTTCTTC

abundance: NA
d_gene: NA
j_gene: TRBJ2-7
v_gene: TRBV30
CDR3aa: CAWRSKGDEQYF
CDR3nt: TGTGCCTGGAGGTCTAAAGGGGACGAGCAGTACTTC

abundance: NA
d_gene: TRBD1
j_gene: TRBJ2-7
v_gene: TRBV28
CDR3aa: CASSTSGQGAYEQYF
CDR3nt: TGTGCCAGCAGTACTTCCGGACAGGGGGCCTACGAGCAGTACTTC

abundance: NA
d_gene: TRBD1
j_gene: TRBJ1-2
v_gene: TRBV25-1
CDR3aa: CASSDHGQGALDGYTF
CDR3nt: TGTGCCAGCAGTGACCACGGACAGGGGGCTCTAGATGGCTACACCTTC

abundance: few
d_gene: NA
j_gene: TRBJ1-2
v_gene: TRBV5-5
CDR3aa: CASSFGAQGGYTF
CDR3nt: TGTGCCAGCAGCTTCGGGGCCCAAGGGGGCTACACCTTC

abundance: NA
d_gene: NA
j_gene: TRBJ2-4
v_gene: TRBV20-1
CDR3aa: CSANAVYNEQYF
CDR3nt: TGCAGTGCCAATGCGGTCTACAATGAGCAGTACTTC

abundance: NA
d_gene: NA
j_gene: TRBJ2-7
v_gene: TRBV28
CDR3aa: CDSQVVSYEQYF
CDR3nt: TGTGACAGTCAAGTGGTTTCCTACGAGCAGTACTTC

abundance: NA
d_gene: TRBD2
j_gene: TRBJ2-4
v_gene: TRBV6-6
CDR3aa: CASSRRGGPYNEQYF
CDR3nt: TGTGCCAGCAGCCGGCGGGGGGGCCCCTACAATGAGCAGTACTTC

abundance: NA
d_gene: TRBD1
j_gene: TRBJ1-1
v_gene: TRBV20-1
CDR3aa: CSARTGGGLFEAFF
CDR3nt: TGCAGTGCTAGGACAGGGGGTGGGCTTTTTGAAGCTTTCTTT

abundance: few
d_gene: NA
j_gene: TRBJ1-4
v_gene: TRBV2
CDR3aa: CASKGARDPRTEKLFF
CDR3nt: TGTGCCAGCAAGGGCGCCCGGGACCCACGTACTGAAAAACTGTTTTTT

abundance: once
d_gene: TRBD1
j_gene: TRBJ2-5
v_gene: TRBV5-1
CDR3aa: CASSRSGQVGTQYF
CDR3nt: TGCGCCAGCAGCAGATCGGGACAGGTGGGGACCCAGTACTTC

abundance: once
d_gene: NA
j_gene: TRBJ2-3
v_gene: TRBV7-6
CDR3aa: CASSLLEGLDTQYF
CDR3nt: TGTGCCAGCAGCTTACTTGAGGGGTTAGATACGCAGTATTTT

abundance: few
d_gene: TRBD2
j_gene: TRBJ2-3
v_gene: TRBV25-1
CDR3aa: CASSVTSGGSDTQYF
CDR3nt: TGTGCCAGCAGTGTAACTAGCGGGGGCTCAGATACGCAGTATTTT

abundance: NA
d_gene: NA
j_gene: TRBJ1-4
v_gene: TRBV6-5
CDR3aa: CASSYTGGTNEKLFF
CDR3nt: TGTGCCAGCAGTTACACTGGCGGGACTAATGAAAAACTGTTTTTT

abundance: once
d_gene: NA
j_gene: TRBJ1-1
v_gene: TRBV7-9
CDR3aa: CASSSRQPEAFF
CDR3nt: TGTGCCAGCAGCTCCCGACAGCCTGAAGCTTTCTTT

abundance: NA
d_gene: NA
j_gene: TRBJ2-7
v_gene: TRBV3-1
CDR3aa: CASSQVYNGLPSYEQYF
CDR3nt: TGTGCCAGCAGCCAAGTATATAACGGCCTTCCTTCCTACGAGCAGTACTTC

abundance: NA
d_gene: TRBD2
j_gene: TRBJ2-3
v_gene: TRBV2
CDR3aa: CASSEPAGLPTATDTQYF
CDR3nt: TGTGCCAGCAGTGAGCCAGCGGGACTTCCCACCGCTACAGATACGCAGTATTTT

abundance: few
d_gene: TRBD2
j_gene: TRBJ2-7
v_gene: TRBV10-3
CDR3aa: CAISDISASGSYEQYF
CDR3nt: TGTGCCATCAGTGATATCAGTGCTAGCGGGTCCTACGAGCAGTACTTC

abundance: NA
d_gene: NA
j_gene: TRBJ2-7
v_gene: TRBV2
CDR3aa: CAGAEGAYEQYF
CDR3nt: TGTGCCGGCGCAGAGGGGGCCTACGAGCAGTACTTC

abundance: NA
d_gene: NA
j_gene: TRBJ2-3
v_gene: TRBV20-1
CDR3aa: CSARDAARQTYTDTQYF
CDR3nt: TGCAGTGCTAGAGATGCGGCTCGACAAACCTACACAGATACGCAGTATTTT

abundance: NA
d_gene: NA
j_gene: TRBJ1-2
v_gene: TRBV27
CDR3aa: CASSSLQTADYGYTF
CDR3nt: TGTGCCAGCAGTTCCCTTCAGACAGCCGACTATGGCTACACCTTC

abundance: few
d_gene: NA
j_gene: TRBJ2-3
v_gene: TRBV18
CDR3aa: CASSMQENTDTQYF
CDR3nt: TGTGCCAGCTCAATGCAGGAGAACACAGATACGCAGTATTTT

abundance: few
d_gene: NA
j_gene: TRBJ2-5
v_gene: TRBV15
CDR3aa: CATSRDNGAGERTQYF
CDR3nt: TGTGCCACCAGCAGAGATAACGGGGCCGGTGAGAGGACCCAGTACTTC

abundance: NA
d_gene: NA
j_gene: TRBJ2-3
v_gene: TRBV6-5
CDR3aa: CASSYSDSLDTQYF
CDR3nt: TGTGCCAGCAGTTACTCCGACAGCTTAGATACGCAGTATTTT

abundance: few
d_gene: NA
j_gene: TRBJ2-5
v_gene: TRBV20-1
CDR3aa: CSAYQAVVYKETQYF
CDR3nt: TGCAGTGCGTACCAGGCTGTCGTGTATAAGGAGACCCAGTACTTC

abundance: NA
d_gene: NA
j_gene: TRBJ1-5
v_gene: TRBV7-2
CDR3aa: CASSLAGTEWPQHF
CDR3nt: TGTGCCAGCAGCTTAGCGGGTACGGAGTGGCCCCAGCATTTT

abundance: NA
d_gene: NA
j_gene: TRBJ2-7
v_gene: TRBV12-3/TRBV12-4
CDR3aa: CASSGTFGTTYNEQYF
CDR3nt: TGTGCCAGCAGTGGGACCTTCGGGACCACCTACAATGAGCAGTACTTC

abundance: NA
d_gene: TRBD2
j_gene: TRBJ2-1
v_gene: TRBV20-1
CDR3aa: CSAPWTSGRNEQFF
CDR3nt: TGCAGTGCTCCCTGGACTAGCGGGAGGAATGAGCAGTTCTTC

abundance: few
d_gene: TRBD1
j_gene: TRBJ2-7
v_gene: TRBV20-1
CDR3aa: CSAYRDSAYEQYF
CDR3nt: TGCAGTGCTTACCGGGACAGCGCCTACGAGCAGTACTTC

abundance: once
d_gene: TRBD2
j_gene: TRBJ2-2
v_gene: TRBV20-1
CDR3aa: CSATSGVNTGELFF
CDR3nt: TGCAGTGCTACTAGCGGGGTGAACACCGGGGAGCTGTTTTTT

abundance: NA
d_gene: TRBD1
j_gene: TRBJ1-1
v_gene: TRBV30
CDR3aa: CAWRMTGTGIAFF
CDR3nt: TGTGCCTGGAGGATGACCGGGACAGGGATCGCTTTCTTT

abundance: NA
d_gene: TRBD1
j_gene: TRBJ2-7
v_gene: TRBV9
CDR3aa: CASSPSPGQGGDEQYF
CDR3nt: TGTGCCAGCAGCCCTTCACCGGGACAGGGAGGTGACGAGCAGTACTTC

abundance: NA
d_gene: NA
j_gene: TRBJ1-5
v_gene: TRBV6-2/TRBV6-3
CDR3aa: CASSYDGENQPQHF
CDR3nt: TGTGCCAGCAGTTACGACGGGGAAAATCAGCCCCAGCATTTT

abundance: few
d_gene: NA
j_gene: TRBJ2-1
v_gene: TRBV6-2/TRBV6-3
CDR3aa: CASTKTGGGNEQFF
CDR3nt: TGTGCCAGCACTAAGACGGGGGGCGGGAATGAGCAGTTCTTC

abundance: NA
d_gene: TRBD1
j_gene: TRBJ1-2
v_gene: TRBV12-3/TRBV12-4
CDR3aa: CASTRTGLGGYTF
CDR3nt: TGTGCCAGCACCCGGACAGGGTTAGGTGGCTACACCTTC

abundance: NA
d_gene: TRBD2
j_gene: TRBJ2-3
v_gene: TRBV5-1
CDR3aa: CASSLKTSETGTGTQYF
CDR3nt: TGCGCCAGCAGCCTCAAGACTAGCGAGACGGGCACAGGTACGCAGTATTTT

abundance: NA
d_gene: NA
j_gene: TRBJ2-1
v_gene: TRBV4-2
CDR3aa: CASSQVGTSYNEQFF
CDR3nt: TGTGCCAGCAGCCAAGTCGGGACCTCATACAATGAGCAGTTCTTC

abundance: few
d_gene: TRBD2
j_gene: TRBJ2-1
v_gene: TRBV3-1
CDR3aa: CASSPQTSGGARLYNEQFF
CDR3nt: TGTGCCAGCAGCCCCCAGACTAGCGGGGGGGCCCGACTCTACAATGAGCAGTTCTTC

abundance: few
d_gene: NA
j_gene: TRBJ2-5
v_gene: TRBV9
CDR3aa: CASSVGAGITQETQYF
CDR3nt: TGTGCCAGCAGCGTAGGGGCGGGAATTACCCAAGAGACCCAGTACTTC

abundance: NA
d_gene: NA
j_gene: TRBJ2-3
v_gene: TRBV18
CDR3aa: CASSPSGFNTDTQYF
CDR3nt: TGTGCCAGCTCACCAAGCGGTTTTAACACAGATACGCAGTATTTT

abundance: NA
d_gene: NA
j_gene: TRBJ1-3
v_gene: TRBV10-3
CDR3aa: CAISESNAGTSGNTIYF
CDR3nt: TGTGCCATCAGTGAGTCGAATGCGGGAACCTCTGGAAACACCATATATTTT

abundance: NA
d_gene: NA
j_gene: TRBJ1-2
v_gene: TRBV9
CDR3aa: CASSDGDGNYGYTF
CDR3nt: TGTGCCAGCAGCGACGGGGACGGAAACTATGGCTACACCTTC

abundance: many
d_gene: TRBD2
j_gene: TRBJ2-7
v_gene: TRBV4-2
CDR3aa: CASSQRGGESYEQYF
CDR3nt: TGTGCCAGCAGCCAGAGGGGAGGGGAGTCCTACGAGCAGTACTTC

abundance: NA
d_gene: TRBD2
j_gene: TRBJ2-1
v_gene: TRBV11-3
CDR3aa: CASSDRTSAYNEQFF
CDR3nt: TGTGCCAGCAGCGATAGGACTAGCGCCTACAATGAGCAGTTCTTC

abundance: NA
d_gene: TRBD1
j_gene: TRBJ1-1
v_gene: TRBV5-1
CDR3aa: CASSLGEAGGTEAFF
CDR3nt: TGCGCCAGCAGCTTGGGGGAGGCAGGGGGCACTGAAGCTTTCTTT

abundance: few
d_gene: NA
j_gene: TRBJ2-4
v_gene: TRBV9
CDR3aa: CASSRTPGGKNIQYF
CDR3nt: TGTGCCAGCAGCAGGACTCCCGGGGGCAAAAACATTCAGTACTTC

abundance: few
d_gene: NA
j_gene: TRBJ2-3
v_gene: TRBV10-3
CDR3aa: CAISSSTTDTDTQYF
CDR3nt: TGTGCCATCAGTTCTTCGACGACAGACACAGATACGCAGTATTTT

abundance: NA
d_gene: NA
j_gene: TRBJ2-1
v_gene: TRBV5-1
CDR3aa: CASSFADNSYNEQFF
CDR3nt: TGCGCCAGCAGCTTCGCCGACAACTCCTACAATGAGCAGTTCTTC

abundance: NA
d_gene: NA
j_gene: TRBJ1-5
v_gene: TRBV15
CDR3aa: CATSRGQVNQPQHF
CDR3nt: TGTGCCACCAGCAGAGGACAGGTTAATCAGCCCCAGCATTTT

abundance: NA
d_gene: NA
j_gene: TRBJ2-7
v_gene: TRBV6-6
CDR3aa: CASSYLWRQSSYEQYF
CDR3nt: TGTGCCAGCAGTTATCTCTGGAGGCAGAGCTCCTACGAGCAGTACTTC

abundance: NA
d_gene: NA
j_gene: TRBJ2-2
v_gene: TRBV4-1
CDR3aa: CASSQVLTASAGELFF
CDR3nt: TGCGCCAGCAGCCAAGTGTTGACCGCTAGCGCCGGGGAGCTGTTTTTT

abundance: few
d_gene: NA
j_gene: TRBJ2-5
v_gene: TRBV6-2/TRBV6-3
CDR3aa: CASRPGGELETQYF
CDR3nt: TGTGCCAGCAGACCCGGTGGAGAGCTGGAGACCCAGTACTTC